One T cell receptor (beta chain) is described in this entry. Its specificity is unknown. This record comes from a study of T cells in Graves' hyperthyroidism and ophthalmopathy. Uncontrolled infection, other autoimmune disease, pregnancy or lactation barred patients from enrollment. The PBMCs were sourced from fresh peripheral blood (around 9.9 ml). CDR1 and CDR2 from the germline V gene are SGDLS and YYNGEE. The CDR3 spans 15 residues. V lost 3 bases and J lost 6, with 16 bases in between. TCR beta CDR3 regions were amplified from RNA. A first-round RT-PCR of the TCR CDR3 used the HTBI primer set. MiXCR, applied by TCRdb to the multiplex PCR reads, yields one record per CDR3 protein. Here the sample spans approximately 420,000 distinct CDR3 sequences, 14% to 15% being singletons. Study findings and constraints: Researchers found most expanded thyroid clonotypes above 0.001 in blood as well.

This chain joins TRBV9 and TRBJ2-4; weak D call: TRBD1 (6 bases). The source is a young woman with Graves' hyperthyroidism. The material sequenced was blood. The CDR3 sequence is CASSASWGRTNIQYF. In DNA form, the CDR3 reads TGTGCCAGCAGCGCATCTTGGGGGCGGACAAACATTCAGTACTTC.